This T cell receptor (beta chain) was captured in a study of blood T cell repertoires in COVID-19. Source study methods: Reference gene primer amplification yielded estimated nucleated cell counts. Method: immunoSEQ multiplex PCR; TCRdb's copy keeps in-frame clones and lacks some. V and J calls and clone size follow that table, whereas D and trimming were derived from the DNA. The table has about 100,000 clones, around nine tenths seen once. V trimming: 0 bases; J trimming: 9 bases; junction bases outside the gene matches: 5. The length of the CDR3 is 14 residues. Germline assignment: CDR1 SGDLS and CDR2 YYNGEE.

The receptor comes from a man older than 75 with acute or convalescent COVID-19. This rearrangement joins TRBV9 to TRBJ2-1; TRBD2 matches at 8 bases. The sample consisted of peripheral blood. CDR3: CASSVEAGEVEQFF. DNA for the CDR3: TGTGCCAGCAGCGTAGAAGCGGGAGAGGTTGAGCAGTTCTTC.